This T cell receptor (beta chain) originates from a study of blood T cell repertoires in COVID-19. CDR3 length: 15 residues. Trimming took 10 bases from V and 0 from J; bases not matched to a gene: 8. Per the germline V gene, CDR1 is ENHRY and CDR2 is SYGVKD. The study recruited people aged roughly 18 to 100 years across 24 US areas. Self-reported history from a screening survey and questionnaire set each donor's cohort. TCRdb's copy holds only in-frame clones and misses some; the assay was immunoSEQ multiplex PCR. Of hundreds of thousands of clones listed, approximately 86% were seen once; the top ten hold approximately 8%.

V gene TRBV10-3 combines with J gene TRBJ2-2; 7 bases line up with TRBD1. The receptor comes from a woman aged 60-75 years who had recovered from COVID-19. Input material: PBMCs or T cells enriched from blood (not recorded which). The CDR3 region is CATNRGPTNTGELFF. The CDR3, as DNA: TGTGCCACCAACAGGGGACCGACGAACACCGGGGAGCTGTTTTTT.